This T cell receptor beta chain was profiled in a study of blood T cell repertoires in COVID-19. Participants' reported clinical history set cohort assignment. Assay: immunoSEQ multiplex PCR; the TCRdb copy retains only in-frame clones and omits some. The sample consists of about 220,000 clones, roughly 80% of them appearing once. CDR1 is SGDLS, CDR2 YYNGEE, per germline. The CDR3 consists of 16 residues. V lost 0 bases to trimming and J lost 0 bases, with 10 bases between them. The V call is TRBV9, the J call TRBJ1-3; possibly TRBD1 for D (6 bases). This clonotype originated in a middle-aged woman with acute COVID-19. Specimen: PBMCs or T cells enriched from blood (not recorded which). CDR3 amino acids: CASSVEPRGSGNTIYF. CDR3 DNA: TGTGCCAGCAGCGTAGAACCCAGGGGCTCTGGAAACACCATATATTTT.